The 17 T cell receptor beta chains given below trace back to one sample, sequenced in a study of blood T cell repertoires in COVID-19 (dated by TCRdb to 2020 to 2022). Library generation was performed with the immunoSEQ multiplex PCR assay. The table was pulled from immuneACCESS by TCRdb, which kept in-frame rearrangements only. Such tables lose some clones; where checked, under half of the loss comes from unresolved V genes, and the rest has no known cause. The sample table lists roughly 300,000 clones, over 75% of them with a count of one. Approximately 8% of the sample is in the top ten clones. Specimen: peripheral blood. All receptors come from a woman between 45 and 60 years old who had recovered from COVID-19.

The CDR3 DNA reads TGTGCCAGTAGTATTACAGGGCGGGAGGCTTTCGATGAGCAGTTCTTC. This sequence encodes CASSITGREAFDEQFF. The chain carries TRBV19 and TRBJ2-1; 8 positions agree with TRBD2. Per the germline V gene, CDR1 is LNHDA and CDR2 is SQIVND (reference sequence). After removal of 3 bases from V and 8 bases from J, the junction contained 12 bases not matched to a gene. The CDR3 totals 16 residues.

The chain uses TRBV5-4 and TRBJ1-2; D gene ambiguous. Looked up from germline, CDR1 is SGHNT and CDR2 is YYREEE (reference sequence). V dropped 1 base and J dropped 8 bases, with 9 bases sitting between them. The CDR3 spans 12 residues. In nucleotides, the CDR3 is TGTGCCAGCAGCTTGACGGGTCGCGGCTACACCTTC. Translated, it gives CASSLTGRGYTF.

CDR3 bases: TGTGCCTGGAGTCTCTCTCGTGGCTACACCTTC. Its protein is CAWSLSRGYTF. The chain uses TRBV30 and TRBJ1-2; D gene uncertain. Trimming took off 2 bases at V and 7 bases at J, with 8 bases between the two ends. CDR3 length: 11 residues. CDR1 is GTSNPN and CDR2 is SVGIG in the germline V gene (reference sequence).

The chain combines TRBV5-6 with TRBJ2-1; perhaps TRBD2 as D (5 bases). CDR1 SGHDT and CDR2 YYEEEE come from the germline V gene. The CDR3 covers 15 residues. V lost 4 bases to trimming and J lost 6 bases, with 17 bases between them. CDR3 nucleotide sequence: TGTGCCAGCAGCCCGACCGGCGGCCGGGGCAATGAGCAGTTCTTC. Its translation is CASSPTGGRGNEQFF.

V is TRBV9 and J is TRBJ1-1, with 10 bases that match TRBD1. CDR1 SGDLS and CDR2 YYNGEE come from the germline V gene. V was clipped by 3 bases and J by 3 bases; unmatched bases: 2. This CDR3 has 14 amino acids. This chain's CDR3 is CASSGGTGDTEAFF. For the CDR3, the DNA is TGTGCCAGCAGCGGGGGGACAGGGGACACTGAAGCTTTCTTT.

This chain joins TRBV11-2 and TRBJ2-5, with D tentatively TRBD2 (6 bases). The CDR3 is made up of 14 amino acids. V gave up 1 base and J gave up 9 bases, with 15 bases separating them. Germline CDR1 reads SGHAT; CDR2 reads FQNNGV. The CDR3 here is CASSLVRLGGSQYF. DNA of the CDR3: TGTGCCAGCAGCTTAGTTCGTCTGGGAGGTTCCCAGTACTTC.

V is TRBV5-6 and J is TRBJ1-5, with D perhaps TRBD1 (6 bases). The CDR3 is 14 residues long. CDR1 and CDR2 from the germline V gene are SGHDT and YYEEEE. Trimming stripped 1 base from V and 5 bases from J, with 10 bases between. This chain's CDR3 is CASSLFGGYQPQHF. The CDR3 DNA reads TGTGCCAGCAGCTTGTTTGGGGGCTATCAGCCCCAGCATTTT.

CDR3 coding DNA: TGTGCCAGCAGTTCCGGCACAGATACGCAGTATTTT. As protein: CASSSGTDTQYF. This sequence joins TRBV11-2 and TRBJ2-3; D unresolved. CDR3 length: 12 residues. Between the trimmed V and J ends, which lost 6 bases and 1 base, there was a span of 5 bases. Germline V gene sequence: CDR1 SGHAT, CDR2 FQNNGV.

This clone was counted only a few times. The chain couples TRBV5-1 to TRBJ1-6, with 7 bases matching TRBD1. Germline V CDR1 and CDR2: SGHRS, YFSETQ. The CDR3 length is 18 residues. V lost 0 bases and J lost 0; bases outside the gene matches: 6. The CDR3 loop is CASSLVRGDSSYNSPLHF. The DNA for the CDR3 is TGCGCCAGCAGCTTGGTGAGGGGGGACAGCTCCTATAATTCACCCCTCCACTTT.

The rearrangement uses TRBV5-1 and TRBJ2-1; possible D gene TRBD1, 6 bases. Germline CDR1 reads SGHRS; CDR2 reads YFSETQ. V was pared by 0 bases and J by 1 base, with 14 bases between. CDR3 length: 17 amino acids. The CDR3 region has the DNA TGCGCCAGCAGCTTGGTGCCCCAGGGGACATCCTACAATGAGCAGTTCTTC. Its translation is CASSLVPQGTSYNEQFF.

In its sample, this clone was seen once. The chain uses TRBV9 and TRBJ1-4; TRBD1 matches at 10 bases. J lost 4 bases, V lost 2 bases, and 2 bases had no gene match. Germline-derived CDR1 and CDR2 are SGDLS and YYNGEE. The CDR3 has 15 amino acids. The DNA of the CDR3 is TGTGCCAGCAGCGTGGGGACAGGGGATAATGAAAAACTGTTTTTT. Translating it yields CASSVGTGDNEKLFF.

This chain connects TRBV27 to TRBJ1-6, with 8 nucleotides matching TRBD1. Losses at the gene ends were 3 bases for V and 5 bases for J; bases not matched to a gene: 6. The CDR3 is made up of 16 amino acids. The germline V gene has CDR1 MNHEY and CDR2 SMNVEV (reference sequence). The CDR3 DNA follows: TGTGCCAGCAGTTTGGGGCAGGGGGCTGATAATTCACCCCTCCACTTT. This sequence encodes CASSLGQGADNSPLHF.

This clone appeared once. Here the CDR3 omits its conserved ending phenylalanine or tryptophan, so a read error is the likely source. Because the CDR3's place on the DNA is in doubt, the DNA is left out and the CDR3 is given as listed by TCRdb. This chain uses TRBV19 with TRBJ1-2; the table names TRBD1, a call not compared with the DNA. Germline assignment: CDR1 LNHDA and CDR2 SQIVND (reference sequence). The CDR3 spans 14 residues, counting both ends. CDR3 protein: CASSSRQGEEGLIA.

The chain links TRBV10-3 to TRBJ2-3; TRBD2 matches at 14 bases. V trimming: 5 bases; J trimming: 5 bases; junction bases outside the gene matches: 6. There are 16 residues in the CDR3. Germline V gene lookup returns CDR1 ENHRY and CDR2 SYGVKD. The DNA of the CDR3 is TGTGCCATCAGTATGGGACTAGCGGGAGAGGGAGATACGCAGTATTTT. Translated, it gives CAISMGLAGEGDTQYF.

This chain links TRBV6-2 or TRBV6-3 with TRBJ2-5, with 7 positions matching TRBD2. The CDR3 loop spans 14 amino acids. Germline values: CDR1 MNHEY, CDR2 SVGEGT. The junction had 2 bases not matched to a gene; V was cut back by 4 bases and J by 0 bases. The CDR3 region has the DNA TGTGCCAGCAGTTGGGGGGGACACCAAGAGACCCAGTACTTC. Residues: CASSWGGHQETQYF.

This chain uses TRBV6-2 or TRBV6-3 with TRBJ2-7; no firm D call. CDR3 length: 15 residues. Deletions cut 2 bases from V and 0 bases from J, with 11 bases between. The V gene's germline CDR1 is MNHEY and CDR2 SVGEGT. The DNA of the CDR3 is TGTGCCAGCAGTTACGGGTCGGAGAGCTCCTACGAGCAGTACTTC. Its translation is CASSYGSESSYEQYF.

V is TRBV19 and J is TRBJ2-1; TRBD2 matches at 10 bases. The CDR3 runs 17 residues. Trimming removed 3 bases from V and 2 bases from J; junction bases left unmatched: 7. Germline V CDR1 and CDR2: LNHDA, SQIVND (reference sequence). For the CDR3, the DNA is TGTGCCAGTAGTATGCTTGAGGGACTAGCGACCTACAATGAGCAGTTCTTC. This translates into CASSMLEGLATYNEQFF.